This record concerns one TCR beta chain sequence. The antigen is not known. Diagnostic assessment was based on clinical symptoms, serum thyroxine and TRAb, thyroid ultrasound and orbital computed tomography. Amplification of TCR beta CDR3 regions was performed using RNA transcripts as template. The HTBI primer set served for first-round RT-PCR of the TCR CDR3. TCRdb redid the calling of the multiplex PCR reads with MiXCR, one entry per CDR3 protein. The repertoire holds around 600,000 distinct CDR3 sequences, around 14% seen once, with 6.5% to 9% in the top ten. The CDR3 contains 15 residues. Germline CDR1 is SGHVS and CDR2 is FQNEAQ. The ends were cut back, 2 bases at V and 7 bases at J, with 15 bases in the middle. The entry originates in a study of T cells in Graves' hyperthyroidism and ophthalmopathy. Across the whole study: Peripheral blood was drawn at first diagnosis, prior to all treatment. Findings and limits, study-wide: Most clonotypes expanded in the thyroid (above 0.001) were also present in blood.

The receptor's source is a woman aged 18-35 years with Graves' ophthalmopathy. Sequenced material: blood. The genes are TRBV7-8 and TRBJ1-5; the D gene is possibly TRBD1 (5 bases). In nucleotides, the CDR3 is TGTGCCAGCAGCTTAACCACCCAGGGAAGGCAGCCCCAGCATTTT. Its translation is CASSLTTQGRQPQHF.